Below, 29 T cell receptor beta chains from the same sample are listed, as sequenced in a study of identical twins. Each CDR3 protein is one row after TCRdb ran MiXCR on the 5' RACE reads. The sample gives about 530,000 distinct CDR3 sequences, roughly 15% of which show up once; roughly 0.4% is in the top ten. These data also formed part of another study, on yellow fever vaccine responses in identical twins.

The source material was CD4+ T cells sorted from blood. The receptors were gathered from a woman between 18 and 29 years old in good health.

This clonotype was observed a few times. The V call is TRBV10-3, the J call TRBJ2-5, with 9 positions matching TRBD1. The CDR3 has 16 residues. Looked up from germline, CDR1 is ENHRY and CDR2 is SYGVKD. Trimming removed 6 bases from V and 5 bases from J; junction bases left unmatched: 13. The CDR3: CAISTTGGAGQETQYF. The CDR3 DNA is TGTGCCATCAGCACAACAGGGGGCGCCGGTCAGGAGACCCAGTACTTC.

This clonotype appeared many times. CDR3 loop: CASSPRTEAYEQYF. CDR3 nucleotides: TGTGCCAGCAGTCCCCGGACAGAAGCTTACGAGCAGTACTTC. The rearrangement joins TRBV12-3 or TRBV12-4 to TRBJ2-7; the D gene is possibly TRBD1 (6 bases). The germline V and J ends were trimmed by 5 bases and 4 bases, with 15 bases remaining between them. The CDR3 extends over 14 amino acids.

This clonotype was seen more than once but under ten times. The CDR3 DNA reads as TGTGCCACCAGTGCGGGTTCGGGGAATAGCAATCAGCCCCAGCATTTT. Translation gives CATSAGSGNSNQPQHF. The chain joins TRBV24-1 to TRBJ1-5, with unresolved D. The CDR3 has 16 residues. Trimming took off 5 bases at V and 0 bases at J, with 13 bases between the two ends. CDR1 KGHDR and CDR2 SFDVKD come from the germline V gene.

This clonotype was seen more than once but under ten times. The gene calls are TRBV29-1 and TRBJ1-1; D not resolved. The CDR3 has 13 residues. Germline V gene data show CDR1 as SQVTM and CDR2 as ANQGSEA. Trimming stripped 4 bases from V and 3 bases from J, with 12 bases between. The DNA of the CDR3 is TGCAGCGTTGTAAGAGGGAGGGACACTGAAGCTTTCTTT. Its translation is CSVVRGRDTEAFF. The whole variable domain, filled in from reference TRBV29-1 and TRBJ1-1, reads SAVISQKPSRDICQRGTSLTIQCQVDSQVTMMFWYRQQPGQSLTLIATANQGSEATYESGFVIDKFPISRPNLTFSTLTVSNMSPEDSSIYLCSVVRGRDTEAFFGQGTRLTVV.

The chain links TRBV7-8 to TRBJ2-2; unclear D gene. The germline gives CDR1 SGHVS, CDR2 FQNEAQ. The CDR3 has 14 residues. The V gene lost 1 base and the J gene lost 7 bases, with 10 bases spanning the gap. CDR3: CASSLVEYRGELFF. CDR3 DNA sequence: TGTGCCAGCAGCTTAGTGGAGTATCGCGGGGAGCTGTTTTTT.

In this sample, this clonotype turned up a few times. V and J are TRBV6-5 and TRBJ2-2; perhaps TRBD1 as D (6 bases). Germline lookup yields CDR1 MNHEY and CDR2 SVGAGI. The CDR3 has 16 amino acids. The V end was cut by 6 bases, the J end by 4 bases, with 18 bases between. The CDR3 DNA sequence: TGTGCCAGCAGGTACACCTACAGGGTCGGCACCGGGGAGCTGTTTTTT. This sequence encodes CASRYTYRVGTGELFF.

This clonotype was seen repeatedly, ten times or more. The rearrangement joins TRBV10-3 to TRBJ2-7, with 8 bases matching TRBD2. V shed 2 bases and J 3 bases; nucleotides not matched to a gene: 3. The CDR3 totals 14 residues. Germline V gene sequence: CDR1 ENHRY, CDR2 SYGVKD. CDR3 DNA: TGTGCCATCAGTGAGGGACTAGCAGTCTACGAGCAGTACTTC. Encoded protein: CAISEGLAVYEQYF.

This clonotype appeared a few times. The chain joins TRBV12-3 or TRBV12-4 to TRBJ1-3; D perhaps matches TRBD1 (6 bases). The CDR3 is 12 residues long. V was clipped by 4 bases and J by 8 bases, with 9 bases between them. CDR3 nucleotides: TGTGCCAGCAGTTACAGGGTTGACACCATATATTTT. Residues: CASSYRVDTIYF.

This clonotype came up a few times. V and J are TRBV4-1 and TRBJ1-2; no definite D call. This CDR3 comprises 12 residues. Deletions cut 3 bases from V and 8 bases from J, with 10 bases between. Germline CDR1 and CDR2: MGHRA and YSYEKL. The CDR3 protein is CASSQELWGYTF. CDR3 sequence (DNA): TGCGCCAGCAGCCAGGAACTATGGGGCTACACCTTC.

The CDR3 sequence: CASSVRTDPRDTQYF. In DNA, the CDR3 is TGCGCCAGCAGCGTCCGGACGGATCCTAGGGATACGCAGTATTTT. V is TRBV5-1 and J is TRBJ2-3, with unresolved D. Trimming cost V 4 bases and J 6 bases, with 18 bases left between them. CDR1 SGHRS and CDR2 YFSETQ come from the germline V gene. The CDR3 is made up of 15 amino acids.

The table lists this clonotype with a few counts. The chain couples TRBV2 to TRBJ2-3; unclear D gene. The V gene's germline CDR1 is SNHLY and CDR2 FYNNEI. The CDR3 is 11 residues long. The germline V and J ends were trimmed by 7 bases and 4 bases, with 6 bases remaining between them. The CDR3, as DNA: TGTGCCAGCATACGTGCAGATACGCAGTATTTT. Its translation is CASIRADTQYF.

This chain connects TRBV29-1 to TRBJ2-7; 9 bases are shared with TRBD1. The V segment lost 3 bases and the J segment 2 bases; nucleotides outside the gene matches: 8. Germline CDR1 SQVTM, CDR2 ANQGSEA. The CDR3 is made up of 15 amino acids. CDR3 in amino acids: CSVEPGQGTTYEQYF. The CDR3 DNA is TGCAGCGTTGAGCCCGGACAGGGGACTACCTACGAGCAGTACTTC.

This clonotype turned up a few times. The V and J genes are TRBV20-1 and TRBJ1-2; D unclear. Germline CDR1 and CDR2: DFQATT and SNEGSKA (reference sequence). The CDR3 is made up of 13 amino acids. V lost 3 bases and J 6 bases, leaving 14 bases between the germline ends. The CDR3 sequence is CSASRTRNNGYTF. CDR3 nucleotide sequence: TGCAGTGCTAGCAGGACTAGGAACAATGGCTACACCTTC.

The chain is built from TRBV2 and TRBJ1-6; a possible D gene is TRBD1 (5 bases). Trimming shortened V by 6 bases and J by 0 bases, and 12 bases separated the two germline ends. CDR3 size: 16 residues. Germline V gene lookup returns CDR1 SNHLY and CDR2 FYNNEI. CDR3 coding DNA: TGTGCCAGCAGGGATGACAGACGCTCCTATAATTCACCCCTCCACTTT. This codes for CASRDDRRSYNSPLHF. Full variable domain (outside the CDR3, taken from reference TRBV2 and TRBJ1-6): EPEVTQTPSHQVTQMGQEVILRCVPISNHLYFYWYRQILGQKVEFLVSFYNNEISEKSEIFDDQFSVERPDGSNFTLKIRSTKLEDSAMYFCASRDDRRSYNSPLHFGNGTRLTVT.

This chain joins TRBV28 and TRBJ2-1; 10 nucleotides line up with TRBD2. This CDR3 has 17 amino acids. V dropped 3 bases and J dropped 8; count of bases not matched to a gene: 13. Germline loops: CDR1 MDHEN, CDR2 SYDVKM. The chain's CDR3 is CASSFGPAGGRPHEQFF. The CDR3 bases are TGTGCCAGCAGTTTTGGCCCAGCGGGGGGGCGACCTCATGAGCAGTTCTTC.

This clonotype has more than one count but fewer than ten. The rearrangement links TRBV14 to TRBJ2-7; unclear D gene. V lost 0 bases to trimming and J lost 2 bases, with 23 bases between them. From germline, CDR1 is SGHDN and CDR2 FVKESK. The length of the CDR3 is 19 residues. This chain's CDR3 is CASSQEATSKHHHPYEQYV. CDR3 DNA: TGTGCCAGCAGCCAAGAGGCCACTTCCAAACATCATCACCCCTACGAGCAGTACGTC.

This chain uses TRBV6-5 with TRBJ1-3, with D tentatively TRBD1 (6 bases). Trimming cost V 0 bases and J 0 bases, with 9 bases left between them. The CDR3 runs 16 residues. Germline loops: CDR1 MNHEY, CDR2 SVGAGI. The CDR3 sequence is CASSYSGQFSGNTIYF. The CDR3 nucleotides read TGTGCCAGCAGTTACTCGGGACAATTCTCTGGAAACACCATATATTTT.

J is TRBJ2-1 and V is TRBV7-2, with 9 nucleotides matching TRBD1. This CDR3 is built from 15 residues. The germline V gene has CDR1 SGHTA and CDR2 FQGNSA. J was trimmed by 7 bases and V by 5 bases; bases with no gene match: 9. CDR3 sequence (DNA): TGTGCCAGCAGCGTGGGGGGGACAGGGTCGAATGAGCAGTTCTTC. It yields the protein CASSVGGTGSNEQFF.

The V gene is TRBV20-1, the J gene TRBJ2-1; 9 bases are a match to TRBD2. The CDR3 is 17 amino acids. After removal of 0 bases from V and 3 bases from J, the junction contained 9 bases not matched to a gene. Per germline, CDR1 DFQATT and CDR2 SNEGSKA (reference sequence). Here the CDR3 DNA reads TGCAGTGCTAGAGAATTGGGTAGCGGGAGATTCTACAATGAGCAGTTCTTC. This gives the protein CSARELGSGRFYNEQFF.

The sample holds many counts of this clonotype. The chain joins TRBV4-2 to TRBJ2-7; TRBD1 matches at 9 bases. The V gene's germline CDR1 is LGHNA and CDR2 YNFKEQ. V trimming: 4 bases; J trimming: 1 base; junction bases outside the gene matches: 5. The CDR3 totals 15 residues. The CDR3 DNA reads TGTGCCAGCAGCCCCGGGACAGGGTCGTCCTACGAGCAGTACTTC. The encoded protein is CASSPGTGSSYEQYF.

This clonotype was seen repeatedly, ten times or more. V usage is TRBV20-1 and J usage is TRBJ2-1; 11 bases align to TRBD2. This CDR3 spans 15 amino acids. Per germline, CDR1 DFQATT and CDR2 SNEGSKA (reference sequence). V dropped 6 bases and J dropped 7; count of bases not matched to a gene: 11. DNA of the CDR3: TGCAGTGCAGGCAGACCGGGACTAGCGGCAAATGAGCAGTTCTTC. It translates to CSAGRPGLAANEQFF.

The V call is TRBV15, the J call TRBJ2-5; D is undetermined. The CDR3 is made up of 11 amino acids. Germline CDR1 reads LNHNV; CDR2 reads YYDKDF (reference sequence). V was trimmed by 1 base and J by 5 bases, leaving 2 bases between them. In nucleotides, the CDR3 is TGTGCCACCAGCAGAGGGGAGACCCAGTACTTC. Translation gives CATSRGETQYF.

This clonotype came up a few times. The V gene is TRBV14, the J gene TRBJ2-2; 14 bases fit TRBD2. The trim removed 1 base at V and 5 bases at J, leaving 9 bases unmatched. CDR3 size: 19 residues. Germline V CDR1 and CDR2: SGHDN, FVKESK. As DNA, the CDR3 is TGTGCCAGCAGCCAAGTAAAGACTAGCGGGAGGGCCAGGACCGGGGAGCTGTTTTTT. Protein product: CASSQVKTSGRARTGELFF.

A few counts support this clonotype. The genes are TRBV28 and TRBJ2-7; 10 positions match TRBD2. Unmatched junction bases numbered 11, after V lost 3 bases and J lost 6 bases. The CDR3 is 16 amino acids. In germline, CDR1 is MDHEN, CDR2 SYDVKM. CDR3 sequence (DNA): TGTGCCAGCAGTTTGTTCTCTAGCGGGAGCCGGGGCGAGCAGTACTTC. Translating it yields CASSLFSSGSRGEQYF.

CDR3 residues: CAISDPTQAAEAFF. The CDR3 DNA follows: TGTGCCATCAGTGACCCCACCCAGGCCGCTGAAGCTTTCTTT. V usage is TRBV10-3 and J usage is TRBJ1-1; D unclear. The CDR3 is 14 residues long. Trimming took off 3 bases at V and 6 bases at J, with 14 bases between the two ends. Germline V lookup: CDR1 ENHRY, CDR2 SYGVKD.

This clonotype was found many times. This chain uses TRBV6-2 or TRBV6-3 with TRBJ1-5, with TRBD1 matching over 9 bases. This CDR3 contains 15 residues. V shed 4 bases and J 1 base; nucleotides not matched to a gene: 2. CDR1 is MNHEY, CDR2 SVGEGT, per germline. The CDR3 sequence is CASSFDRGSNQPQHF. Here the CDR3 DNA reads TGTGCCAGCAGTTTCGACAGGGGGAGCAATCAGCCCCAGCATTTT.

This clonotype showed up just a few times. The gene calls are TRBV7-9 and TRBJ2-7; 8 nucleotides agree with TRBD2. The J segment lost 4 bases and the V segment lost 5 bases, leaving 4 bases of the junction unmatched. This CDR3 has 13 residues. Germline V CDR1 and CDR2: SEHNR, FQNEAQ (reference sequence). As DNA, the CDR3 is TGTGCCAGCAGCCCGGGACTAGAATACGAGCAGTACTTC. Its translation is CASSPGLEYEQYF.

This clonotype was found a few times. The V gene is TRBV5-1, the J gene TRBJ1-4; no definite D call. V gave up 2 bases and J gave up 7 bases, with 12 bases separating them. Germline loops: CDR1 SGHRS, CDR2 YFSETQ. The CDR3 has 14 residues. The CDR3 loop reads CASSFGEEGEKLFF. CDR3 nucleotide sequence: TGCGCCAGCAGCTTCGGGGAGGAGGGTGAAAAACTGTTTTTT.

The sample holds a few counts of this clonotype. The chain carries TRBV5-4 and TRBJ1-2, with 7 bases identical to TRBD1. CDR3 length equals 13 residues. Losses at the gene ends were 5 bases for V and 7 bases for J; bases not matched to a gene: 8. CDR1 and CDR2 from the germline V gene are SGHNT and YYREEE (reference sequence). This CDR3 is CASRPDRSSGYTF. CDR3 nucleotide sequence: TGTGCCAGCAGACCGGACAGGAGTAGTGGCTACACCTTC.